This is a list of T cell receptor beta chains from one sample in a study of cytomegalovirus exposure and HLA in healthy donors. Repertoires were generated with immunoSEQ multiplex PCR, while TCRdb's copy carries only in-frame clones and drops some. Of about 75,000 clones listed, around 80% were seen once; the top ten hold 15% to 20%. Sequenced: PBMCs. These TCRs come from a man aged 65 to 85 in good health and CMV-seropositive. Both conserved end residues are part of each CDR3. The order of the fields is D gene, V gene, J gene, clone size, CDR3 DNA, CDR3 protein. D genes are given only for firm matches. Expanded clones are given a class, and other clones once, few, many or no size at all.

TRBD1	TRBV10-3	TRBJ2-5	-	TGTGCCATCACCTCCGGACAGGCCAGCCAAGAGACCCAGTACTTC	CAITSGQASQETQYF
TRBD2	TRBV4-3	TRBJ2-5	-	TGCGCCAGCAGCCAAGCCCGGGGGGGGTACCAAGAGACCCAGTACTTC	CASSQARGGYQETQYF
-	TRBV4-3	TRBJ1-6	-	TGCGCCAGCAGCCAAGATAGGGGGTATTCACCCCTCCACTTT	CASSQDRGYSPLHF
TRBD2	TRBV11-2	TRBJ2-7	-	TGTGCCAGCAGCTCCTCGGGGGGTGGTTACGAGCAGTACTTC	CASSSSGGGYEQYF
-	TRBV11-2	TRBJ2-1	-	TGTGCCAGCAGCTTAGCAGGAGGGTACAATGAGCAGTTCTTC	CASSLAGGYNEQFF
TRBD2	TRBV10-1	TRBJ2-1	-	TGCGCCACCCAGCCGGGACTAGCGTACAATGAGCAGTTCTTC	CATQPGLAYNEQFF
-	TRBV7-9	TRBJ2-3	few	TGTGCCAGCAGCCCCTCGGGGGCAGATACGCAGTATTTT	CASSPSGADTQYF
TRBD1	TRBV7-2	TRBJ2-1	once	TGTGCCAGCAGCCAAGCACTAGGGACAGGGGCCGGTTACAATGAGCAGTTCTTC	CASSQALGTGAGYNEQFF
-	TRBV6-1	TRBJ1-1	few	TGTGCCAGCAGTGTATGGAACACTGAAGCTTTCTTT	CASSVWNTEAFF
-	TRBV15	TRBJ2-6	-	TGTGCCACCAGCATCCCCGGGAGCTCTGGGGCCAACGTCCTGACTTTC	CATSIPGSSGANVLTF
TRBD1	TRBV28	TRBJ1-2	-	TGTGCCAGCAGTCACCAGGGGGCGCAAGGCTACACCTTC	CASSHQGAQGYTF
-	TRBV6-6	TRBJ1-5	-	TGTGCCAGCACCAGCCCTCAGGGGAACAGCAATCAGCCCCAGCATTTT	CASTSPQGNSNQPQHF
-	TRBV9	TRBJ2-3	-	TGTGCCAGCAGCGTAGAGCTGGGCGCAGATACGCAGTATTTT	CASSVELGADTQYF
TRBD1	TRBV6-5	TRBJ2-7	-	TGTGCCAGCAGTCCGGACCGGGACAGCTCCTACGAGCAGTACTTC	CASSPDRDSSYEQYF
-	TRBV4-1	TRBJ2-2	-	TGCGCCAGCAGCCAAGCGACAGGCGGGGAGCTGTTTTTT	CASSQATGGELFF
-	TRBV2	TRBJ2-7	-	TGTGCCACAATACGACGGGAGACATTTAGCGCCTACGAGCAGTACTTC	CATIRRETFSAYEQYF
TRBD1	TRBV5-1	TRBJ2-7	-	TGCGCCAGCAGCTCCTTGGGGGGACAGGGAGTCCACGAGCAGTACTTC	CASSSLGGQGVHEQYF
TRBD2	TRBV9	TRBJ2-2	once	TGTGCCAGCAGCCCCGATAGCGGGAGCACCGGGGAGCTGTTTTTT	CASSPDSGSTGELFF
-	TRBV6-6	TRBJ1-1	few	TGTGCCAGCAGTACCCCTCCGGGCACTGAAGCTTTCTTT	CASSTPPGTEAFF
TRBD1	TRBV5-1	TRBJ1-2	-	TGCGCCAGCAGCTTGGGACAGGGGCCTAACTATGGCTACACCTTC	CASSLGQGPNYGYTF
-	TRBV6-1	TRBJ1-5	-	TGTGCCAGCGTTGGGGGCCCCGGCAATCAGCCCCAGCATTTT	CASVGGPGNQPQHF
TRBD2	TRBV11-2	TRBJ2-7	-	TGTGCCAGCCGGGAGAGCGGGGGGGCCTACGAGCAGTACTTC	CASRESGGAYEQYF
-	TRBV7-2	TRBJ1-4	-	TGTGCCAGCAGCTTTCAGGGCGCTAATGAAAAACTGTTTTTT	CASSFQGANEKLFF
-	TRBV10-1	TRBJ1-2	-	TGCGCCAGCAGGAAGTCAGTCAGGGGCTACACCTTC	CASRKSVRGYTF
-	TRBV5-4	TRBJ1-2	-	TGTGCCAGCACTTCAGGAGGGGTAAAAAATGGCTACACCTTC	CASTSGGVKNGYTF
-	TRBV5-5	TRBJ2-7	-	TGTGCCAGCAGCTTTAGCACAGGCTACGAGCAGTACTTC	CASSFSTGYEQYF
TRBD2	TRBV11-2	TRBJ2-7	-	TGTGCCAGCAGCCCCGGGCTAGCGGAATACTACGAGCAGTACTTC	CASSPGLAEYYEQYF
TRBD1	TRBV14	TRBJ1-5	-	TGTGCCAGCAGCCATTCGACAGGGACCAACAATCAGCCCCAGCATTTT	CASSHSTGTNNQPQHF
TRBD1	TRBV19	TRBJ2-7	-	TGTGCCAGTAGTTCCACGGGACAGCCCTACGAGCAGTACTTC	CASSSTGQPYEQYF